Below, 25 T cell receptor beta chains from the same sample are listed, as sequenced in a study of CD8 T cells in Susac syndrome. Reverse transcription of about 0.5 to 1 ug RNA was performed with random hexamers. MiXCR, run by TCRdb on the immunoSEQ multiplex PCR reads, gives a single entry per CDR3 protein. The sample comprises roughly 200,000 distinct CDR3 sequences, 95% of which are singletons, and approximately 0.094% rests with the top ten. Sequenced: CD4+ T cells from PBMCs. Receptors originate from a human donor in good health.

This clonotype was detected only a few times. The CDR3 sequence: CASTVSGANVLTF. In nucleotides, the CDR3 is TGTGCCAGCACTGTGTCTGGGGCCAACGTCCTGACTTTC. The chain recombines TRBV6-1 with TRBJ2-6; D is uncertain. Germline V CDR1 and CDR2: MNHNS, SASEGT. This CDR3 is built from 13 residues. The V gene lost 7 bases and the J gene lost 1 base, with 5 bases spanning the gap.

The genes are TRBV7-2 and TRBJ2-1; D perhaps matches TRBD2 (6 bases). V was shortened by 5 bases and J by 8 bases, with 28 bases between the two germline ends. The germline gives CDR1 SGHTA, CDR2 FQGNSA. This CDR3 comprises 18 residues. The CDR3 sequence is CASSRPASSGVSVHEQFF. The CDR3 nucleotides are TGTGCCAGCAGCCGACCCGCGAGTTCGGGAGTATCTGTCCATGAGCAGTTCTTC.

The V and J genes are TRBV19 and TRBJ1-1; D ambiguous. V dropped 3 bases and J dropped 0 bases, with 5 bases sitting between them. The length of the CDR3 is 13 residues. The germline V gene has CDR1 LNHDA and CDR2 SQIVND (reference sequence). The CDR3 protein is CASSMSLNTEAFF. The CDR3 nucleotides are TGTGCCAGTAGTATGTCCCTGAACACTGAAGCTTTCTTT.

A single count supports this clonotype. The chain joins TRBV29-1 to TRBJ1-5; 11 bases align to TRBD1. V lost 6 bases, J lost 5 bases, and 6 bases stayed unmatched. CDR3 length: 14 residues. Germline V gene data show CDR1 as SQVTM and CDR2 as ANQGSEA. DNA for the CDR3: TGCAGCGTCTCCGGGACAGGGGGTGATCAGCCCCAGCATTTT. Its protein product is CSVSGTGGDQPQHF.

This chain connects TRBV7-2 to TRBJ1-1; no clear D. The CDR3 consists of 15 residues. Germline CDR1 and CDR2: SGHTA and FQGNSA. V lost 1 base to trimming and J lost 4 bases, with 13 bases between them. As DNA, the CDR3 is TGTGCCAGCAGCTTAGTGAGTATTAGCGGCACTGAAGCTTTCTTT. Its translation: CASSLVSISGTEAFF.

The CDR3 protein is CASSVGQTYEQYF. In DNA, the CDR3 is TGCGCCAGCAGCGTGGGACAGACCTACGAGCAGTACTTC. The chain recombines TRBV5-1 with TRBJ2-7, with 7 bases fitting TRBD1. This CDR3 comprises 13 residues. Germline V gives CDR1 SGHRS, CDR2 YFSETQ. The junction had 3 bases not matched to a gene; V was cut back by 4 bases and J by 2 bases.

V gene TRBV4-3 combines with J gene TRBJ1-1; D not certain. The CDR3 covers 13 residues. Germline V gene lookup returns CDR1 LGHNA and CDR2 YSLEER. Deletions cut 4 bases from V and 8 bases from J, with 14 bases between. CDR3 sequence: CASSRQEGGEAFF. CDR3 DNA: TGCGCCAGCAGCCGTCAAGAGGGTGGGGAAGCTTTCTTT.

In this sample, this clonotype turned up once. The chain combines TRBV7-9 with TRBJ1-1; TRBD1 might be the D (5 bases). The length of the CDR3 is 17 residues. V was clipped by 5 bases and J by 1 base, with 20 bases between them. Germline CDR1 and CDR2: SEHNR and FQNEAQ (reference sequence). The CDR3 DNA sequence: TGTGCCAGCAGCGTAACCCCCCGGGGGGGTGGGAACACTGAAGCTTTCTTT. This translates into CASSVTPRGGGNTEAFF.

The genes are TRBV6-2 or TRBV6-3 and TRBJ2-2; 8 positions agree with TRBD2. Germline assignment: CDR1 MNHEY and CDR2 SVGEGT. The CDR3 is made up of 15 amino acids. Unmatched junction bases numbered 12, after V lost 7 bases and J lost 8 bases. In DNA form, the CDR3 reads TGTGCCAGCACACATTCGGGAGGGGCCCCGGGGGAGCTGTTTTTT. As protein: CASTHSGGAPGELFF.

In nucleotides, the CDR3 is TGCAGCGTCCTGGGACAGGGAGACACTGAAGCTTTCTTT. This translates into CSVLGQGDTEAFF. This chain uses TRBV29-1 with TRBJ1-1, with 9 nucleotides matching TRBD1. Germline V gives CDR1 SQVTM, CDR2 ANQGSEA. The CDR3 runs to 13 residues. Trimming cost V 6 bases and J 3 bases; bases outside gene matches: 5.

The gene calls are TRBV15 and TRBJ2-7, with TRBD1 identical over 10 bases. J lost 0 bases, V lost 3 bases, and 5 bases had no gene match. CDR3 length: 16 residues. Germline values: CDR1 LNHNV, CDR2 YYDKDF (reference sequence). CDR3 DNA sequence: TGTGCCACCAGCAGGTCGGGACAGGGGCGCTCCTACGAGCAGTACTTC. It translates to CATSRSGQGRSYEQYF.

This clonotype showed up just once. The gene calls are TRBV2 and TRBJ2-1, with D tentatively TRBD2 (5 bases). The CDR3 is 15 residues long. Germline V gene lookup returns CDR1 SNHLY and CDR2 FYNNEI. Trimming cost V 3 bases and J 10 bases, with 19 bases left between them. In DNA, the CDR3 is TGTGCCAGCAGTGATACCTTCCCCGGGGTGAACGAGCAGTTCTTC. It is translated as CASSDTFPGVNEQFF.

The gene calls are TRBV12-3 or TRBV12-4 and TRBJ1-4; 9 bases are a match to TRBD1. Trimming at V came to 6 bases and at J to 6 bases, leaving 5 bases not matched to a gene. This CDR3 region has 14 residues. The CDR3 sequence: CASRPGTGYEKLFF. CDR3 coding DNA: TGTGCCAGCAGACCGGGGACAGGGTATGAAAAACTGTTTTTT.

This chain joins TRBV9 and TRBJ1-2; D not resolved. Germline lookup yields CDR1 SGDLS and CDR2 YYNGEE. Trimming cost V 0 bases and J 13 bases, with 16 bases left between them. CDR3 length equals 13 residues. CDR3: CASSVDPGPESTF. As DNA, the CDR3 is TGTGCCAGCAGCGTAGATCCCGGGCCGGAATCCACCTTC.

This sequence joins TRBV27 and TRBJ1-5; D remains ambiguous. The ends were cut back, 3 bases at V and 5 bases at J, with 8 bases in the middle. The CDR3 runs to 13 residues. Per the germline V gene, CDR1 is MNHEY and CDR2 is SMNVEV (reference sequence). In nucleotides, the CDR3 is TGTGCCAGCAGTTTCCGGGTGTATCAGCCCCAGCATTTT. Its translation: CASSFRVYQPQHF.

Here the CDR3 reads CAWSSPVIQETQYF. For the CDR3, the DNA is TGTGCCTGGAGTTCCCCAGTGATCCAAGAGACCCAGTACTTC. The rearrangement uses TRBV30 and TRBJ2-5; the D is unclear. Germline loops: CDR1 GTSNPN, CDR2 SVGIG (reference sequence). The CDR3 contains 14 residues. The V gene lost 2 bases and the J gene lost 1 base, with 11 bases spanning the gap.

This chain uses TRBV7-9 with TRBJ1-2; 9 bases line up with TRBD1. CDR3 length: 13 amino acids. With 6 bases clipped from V and 12 bases from J, the junction kept 11 bases outside the gene matches. Germline CDR1 and CDR2: SEHNR and FQNEAQ (reference sequence). CDR3 region: CASSFRQGVEDTF. In DNA, the CDR3 is TGTGCCAGCAGTTTTCGACAGGGGGTAGAAGACACCTTC.

The chain employs TRBV30 and TRBJ1-5, with a possible D match to TRBD1 (5 bases). Germline CDR1 and CDR2: GTSNPN and SVGIG (reference sequence). CDR3 length equals 12 residues. Trimming stripped 5 bases from V and 2 bases from J, with 7 bases between. CDR3 sequence (DNA): TGTGCCTGGGAACAGGGCAATCAGCCCCAGCATTTT. Translated: CAWEQGNQPQHF.

This chain joins TRBV20-1 and TRBJ2-7; 8 nucleotides match TRBD2. The CDR3 contains 14 residues. V was clipped by 6 bases and J by 1 base; unmatched bases: 8. CDR1 is DFQATT, CDR2 SNEGSKA, per germline (reference sequence). Here the CDR3 DNA reads TGCAGTGCGGTGAAGCGGGGGCCATCCTACGAGCAGTACTTC. As protein: CSAVKRGPSYEQYF.

This chain uses TRBV9 with TRBJ2-2; the D is unclear. Germline lookup yields CDR1 SGDLS and CDR2 YYNGEE. The V end lost 2 bases, the J end lost 3 bases, and 2 bases lay between the germline ends. The CDR3 totals 12 residues. The CDR3: CASSVYTGELFF. The DNA of the CDR3 is TGTGCCAGCAGCGTGTACACCGGGGAGCTGTTTTTT.

This clonotype appeared a single time. The rearrangement links TRBV9 to TRBJ1-1; no reliable D call. Germline values: CDR1 SGDLS, CDR2 YYNGEE. V was pared by 3 bases and J by 1 base, with 10 bases between. The CDR3 spans 14 residues. The CDR3 here is CASSARPGNTEAFF. The CDR3 DNA reads as TGTGCCAGCAGCGCACGGCCGGGGAACACTGAAGCTTTCTTT.

The chain is built from TRBV18 and TRBJ2-7, with 9 bases aligning to TRBD1. V dropped 2 bases and J dropped 3; count of bases not matched to a gene: 5. The germline gives CDR1 KGHSH, CDR2 LQKENI. The length of the CDR3 is 15 residues. The CDR3 is CASSPMGQGIYEQYF. Here the CDR3 DNA reads TGTGCCAGCTCACCAATGGGACAGGGTATCTACGAGCAGTACTTC. Variable domain in full (rest from reference TRBV18 and TRBJ2-7): NAGVMQNPRHLVRRRGQEARLRCSPMKGHSHVYWYRQLPEEGLKFMVYLQKENIIDESGMPKERFSAEFPKEGPSILRIQQVVRGDSAAYFCASSPMGQGIYEQYFGPGTRLTVT.

The V gene is TRBV5-1, the J gene TRBJ2-1, with 10 bases fitting TRBD2. V shed 1 base, J shed 9 bases, and the junction held 7 bases outside the gene matches. The CDR3 is made up of 15 amino acids. The germline V gene has CDR1 SGHRS and CDR2 YFSETQ. CDR3 bases: TGCGCCAGCAGCTTGACTGCTAGCGGGAGTCTTGAGCAGTTCTTC. Protein: CASSLTASGSLEQFF.

V is TRBV29-1 and J is TRBJ1-1; D gene unclear. Deletions cut 3 bases from V and 11 bases from J, with 16 bases between. Per the germline V gene, CDR1 is SQVTM and CDR2 is ANQGSEA. This CDR3 contains 12 residues. The CDR3 loop reads CSVEVGGDAAFF. The CDR3 region has the DNA TGCAGCGTTGAGGTGGGAGGAGACGCCGCTTTCTTT.

This sequence joins TRBV25-1 and TRBJ1-2; D might be TRBD1 (6 bases). The CDR3 spans 14 residues. Germline values: CDR1 MGHDK, CDR2 SYGVNS. V lost 4 bases and J lost 3, with 12 bases in between. The CDR3 loop reads CASSAAGAYYGYTF. The CDR3 region has the DNA TGTGCCAGCAGTGCCGCAGGGGCCTACTATGGCTACACCTTC.